A single sample is the source of the 5 T cell receptor beta chains below, sequenced in a study of CD8+ T cells in alopecia areata. As the sequencing template, cDNA was produced by extracting RNA and reverse transcribing it. Profiling relied on immunoSEQ multiplex PCR, and the TCRdb table lists in-frame clones only, not all of them. The data contain tens of thousands of clones, roughly half of them singletons. What was sequenced was NKG2D-high CD8+ T cells sorted from blood. These TCRs come from a human donor with alopecia areata.

This clone was picked up a small number of times. The rearrangement uses TRBV29-1 and TRBJ2-1; 7 positions match TRBD1. CDR3 size: 12 residues. Unmatched junction bases numbered 8, after V lost 6 bases and J lost 9 bases. Germline lookup yields CDR1 SQVTM and CDR2 ANQGSEA. The CDR3: CSVRRQGLEQFF. The CDR3 DNA follows: TGCAGCGTGAGAAGACAGGGTCTTGAGCAGTTCTTC.

The chain employs TRBV29-1 and TRBJ2-1; 7 nucleotides align to TRBD1. CDR1 and CDR2 from the germline V gene are SQVTM and ANQGSEA. V trimming: 7 bases; J trimming: 0 bases; junction bases outside the gene matches: 9. This CDR3 has 15 amino acids. The CDR3 sequence is CSAEGQESSYNEQFF. As DNA, the CDR3 is TGCAGCGCCGAAGGACAGGAGAGCTCCTACAATGAGCAGTTCTTC.

This clone was detected only a few times. The gene calls are TRBV29-1 and TRBJ2-1, with 9 bases lining up with TRBD1. Trimming removed 6 bases from V and 3 bases from J; junction bases left unmatched: 6. From germline, CDR1 is SQVTM and CDR2 ANQGSEA. This CDR3 contains 14 residues. CDR3 protein: CSVPGTGYYNEQFF. The CDR3 nucleotides read TGCAGCGTACCCGGGACAGGGTACTACAATGAGCAGTTCTTC.

In regard to this clone: A much larger clone lies one base from this, so it may be a read error. The sample carries other DNA sequences with the same CDR3. The chain employs TRBV5-6 and TRBJ2-7, with D uncertain. Germline V gene lookup returns CDR1 SGHDT and CDR2 YYEEEE. This CDR3 spans 11 amino acids. The V gene lost 2 bases and the J gene lost 0 bases, with 0 bases spanning the gap. The CDR3 region is CASSFSYEQYF. The CDR3 DNA is TGTGCCAGCAGCTTCTCCTACGAGCAGTACTTC.

The chain links TRBV5-1 to TRBJ2-7, with D unresolved. V lost 7 bases and J lost 5, with 10 bases in between. The CDR3 contains 11 residues. The germline CDR1 and CDR2 sequences are SGHRS and YFSETQ. The CDR3 protein is CASRYHHEQYF. DNA for the CDR3: TGCGCCAGCCGCTACCATCACGAGCAGTACTTC.